This entry concerns a single TCR beta chain. As handled by the study authors: Cell counts per sample came from amplifying reference gene primers. Profiled with immunoSEQ multiplex PCR; TCRdb holds only in-frame clones, not every one. That table gives V, J and clone size, and the DNA gave D and trimming. The data contain 80,000 or so clones, roughly nine tenths of them singletons. CDR3 length: 15 residues. Germline lookup yields CDR1 MGHRA and CDR2 YSYEKL. With V trimmed by 2 bases and J by 7 bases, 3 bases remained unmatched. These data originate in a study of blood T cell repertoires in COVID-19. Study at large: Italy, Spain and the United States were the sources of the convalescent and acute COVID-19 samples. Sources were T cells, B-cell-depleted T cells, or PBMCs; the material itself was cDNA or gDNA.

The chain has TRBV4-1 and TRBJ2-1; 12 bases map to TRBD2. Sequencing was done on a sample of peripheral blood. The receptor was isolated from a man between 50 and 59 years old with acute or convalescent COVID-19. The CDR3, as DNA: TGCGCCAGCAGCCAATGGCTAGCGGGAGGGAATGAGCAGTTCTTC. The encoded protein is CASSQWLAGGNEQFF.